The clone carrying this TCR beta chain came up a few times. TCRdb re-derived calls from the 5' RACE reads in MiXCR, one entry per CDR3 protein. The sample yields tens of thousands of distinct CDR3 sequences, 12% seen once. This record comes from a study of neurological immune-mediated disorders. This CDR3 is 11 amino acids long. Per the germline V gene, CDR1 is SGDLS and CDR2 is YYNGEE. V shed 5 bases and J shed 5 bases, with 5 bases lying between them. It was blood bank volunteers in Maryland, USA who made up the healthy controls. From 2 million PBMCs stored at -80 C, the unsorted libraries were generated.

Material for sequencing was PBMCs. J is TRBJ2-1 and V is TRBV9; D uncertain. The sequence was obtained from a female donor in good health. CDR3 in amino acids: CASRGNNEQFF. CDR3 sequence (DNA): TGTGCCAGCAGGGGAAACAATGAGCAGTTCTTC. Looking up the rest from reference TRBV9 and TRBJ2-1 gives the full variable domain: DSGVTQTPKHLITATGQRVTLRCSPRSGDLSVYWYQQSLDQGLQFLIQYYNGEERAKGNILERFSAQQFPDLHSELNLSSLELGDSALYFCASRGNNEQFFGPGTRLTVL.